This T cell receptor (beta chain) was sequenced in a study of blood T cell repertoires in COVID-19. In this sample, this clone turned up once. Profiling relied on immunoSEQ multiplex PCR, and the TCRdb table lists in-frame clones only, not all of them. Of 180,000 or so clones listed, over 75% were seen once; the top ten hold roughly 18%. CDR1 is MDHEN, CDR2 SYDVKM, per germline. This CDR3 spans 15 amino acids. The J segment lost 5 bases and the V segment lost 4 bases, leaving 7 bases of the junction unmatched. The TCR originated in a person aged 65 to 85 with COVID-19, enrolled during active disease. The sample consisted of peripheral blood. This chain connects TRBV28 to TRBJ2-5, with 10 nucleotides matching TRBD1. The chain's CDR3 is CASSSLTGGVETQYF. CDR3 DNA: TGTGCCAGCAGTTCCTTGACAGGGGGCGTTGAGACCCAGTACTTC.